This T cell receptor (beta chain) was captured in a study of blood T cell repertoires in COVID-19. For the study at large: Samples representing acute and convalescent COVID-19 were sourced from the United States, Italy and Spain. Sources were T cells, B-cell-depleted T cells, or PBMCs; the material itself was cDNA or gDNA.

Repertoires were generated with immunoSEQ multiplex PCR, while TCRdb's copy carries only in-frame clones and drops some. The sample carries 60,000 to 95,000 clones, about 91% recorded once. Germline V CDR1 and CDR2: GTSNPN, SVGIG (reference sequence). The CDR3 consists of 16 residues. V lost 4 bases, J lost 0 bases, and 15 bases lay in between. V and J are TRBV30 and TRBJ2-2, with a possible D match to TRBD1 (6 bases). Sequenced input: peripheral blood. The TCR comes from a woman aged 45 to 65 with acute or convalescent COVID-19. CDR3 nucleotides: TGTGCCTGGAACCTATGGACAGCCGCGAACACCGGGGAGCTGTTTTTT. This translates into CAWNLWTAANTGELFF.